The entry below describes one T cell receptor beta chain. The data derive from a study of blood T cell repertoires in COVID-19. Across the study: Material from acute and convalescent COVID-19 was sourced from the United States, Italy and Spain.

TCRdb's table, derived via immunoSEQ multiplex PCR, lists solely in-frame clones and lacks some. Among 200,000 to 300,000 clones listed, roughly 80% were seen once. Sequencing used peripheral blood. This clonotype was obtained from a woman between 18 and 30 years old with acute or convalescent COVID-19.

Here the CDR3 reads CASSPEPTPNTEAFF. CDR3 sequence (DNA): TGCGCCAGCAGCCCCGAGCCGACTCCGAACACTGAAGCTTTCTTT. This chain uses TRBV4-1 with TRBJ1-1, with D unresolved. Germline CDR1 MGHRA, CDR2 YSYEKL. CDR3 size: 15 residues. Trimming removed 4 bases at V and 1 base at J, with 13 bases between.